These T cell receptor beta chains were read from a single sample in a study of blood T cell repertoires in COVID-19. Repertoires were generated with immunoSEQ multiplex PCR, while TCRdb's copy carries only in-frame clones and drops some. The sample records 200,000 to 300,000 clones, approximately 90% being singletons. Material: peripheral blood. The receptors come from a woman aged 40 to 49 who had recovered from COVID-19. Each CDR3 is given with its conserved first and last residue. The D gene is left open where the match is weak. Clone size is not always given. Where it is, it says once, few, many or a class for expanded clones.

clone_size j_call d_call v_call cdr3_nt cdr3_aa
- TRBJ2-1 TRBD2 TRBV7-2 TGTGCCAGCAGCCCGACCGGGACTAGCGTAGGGAATGAGCAGTTCTTC CASSPTGTSVGNEQFF
- TRBJ2-2 TRBD2 TRBV4-3 TGCGCCAGCAGCCGGATCCCTAGCGGGAGGGCCGGGGAGCTGTTTTTT CASSRIPSGRAGELFF
- TRBJ1-3 - TRBV11-3 TGTGCCAGCAGCTTAGGCCCGGGGGACACCATATATTTT CASSLGPGDTIYF
- TRBJ1-4 TRBD1 TRBV29-1 TGCAGCGCCGGGGACAGTGCTGGATATGAAAAACTGTTTTTT CSAGDSAGYEKLFF
once TRBJ2-3 TRBD2 TRBV24-1 TGTGCCACCAGTGATTTGCGTAGCGGGCGCACAGATACGCAGTATTTT CATSDLRSGRTDTQYF
- TRBJ1-1 TRBD1 TRBV5-6 TGTGCCAGCAGCCCCTTACGGGGGACAGGGGTTGGGACTGAAGCTTTCTTT CASSPLRGTGVGTEAFF
once TRBJ2-1 TRBD2 TRBV9 TGTGCCAGCAGCCTAGGACTAGCGGCTTCCTACAATGAGCAGTTCTTC CASSLGLAASYNEQFF
few TRBJ2-3 TRBD1 TRBV24-1 TGTGCCACCAGTGGGGACAGGGATACCGATACGCAGTATTTT CATSGDRDTDTQYF
few TRBJ1-5 - TRBV6-5 TGTGCCAGCACCGCGCACCAACGGGAGCCCCAGCATTTT CASTAHQREPQHF
- TRBJ2-3 TRBD2 TRBV27 TGTGCCAGCAGTCCTCAACGGACTAGCGGACACACAGATACGCAGTATTTT CASSPQRTSGHTDTQYF
once TRBJ1-2 - TRBV10-3 TGTGCCATCAGTGAGTCGACTCGGGCGGGGCCCACCCACTATGGCTACACCTTC CAISESTRAGPTHYGYTF
once TRBJ1-2 - TRBV18 TGTGCCAGCTCACCGTCGACATCAGATAACTATGGCTACACCTTC CASSPSTSDNYGYTF
- TRBJ2-1 TRBD2 TRBV27 TGTGCCAGCCTAGCGGGAGGCGCCAATGAGCAGTTCTTC CASLAGGANEQFF
once TRBJ2-7 - TRBV30 TGTGCCTGGAGCCCACTAGTCCACGAGCAGTACTTC CAWSPLVHEQYF
- TRBJ2-3 TRBD1 TRBV5-4 TGTGCCAGCAGCCGAGACAGGGCTACTAGCACAGATACGCAGTATTTT CASSRDRATSTDTQYF
- TRBJ2-1 TRBD2 TRBV2 TGTGCCACCGGGACTAGCAGCTACAATGAGCAGTTCTTC CATGTSSYNEQFF
few TRBJ2-5 - TRBV18 TGTGCCAGCTCACTAAGCCGGGCCGCGGGGGAGACCCAGTACTTC CASSLSRAAGETQYF
- TRBJ2-2 TRBD2 TRBV5-4 TGTGCCAGCAGCCCGCCCGGGACTACCAACCGGGAGCTGTTTTTT CASSPPGTTNRELFF
- TRBJ1-3 TRBD1 TRBV30 TGTGCCGGGACGCAACAGGGGTCCCTGGGGGTATATTTT CAGTQQGSLGVYF
- TRBJ2-3 - TRBV11-3 TGTGCCAGCAGGGGAGGGGGGAGCAGAGATACGCAGTATTTT CASRGGGSRDTQYF
- TRBJ2-7 TRBD2 TRBV15 TGTGCCACCAGCCCGGGGCTAGCGGGAGCCTACGAGCAGTACTTC CATSPGLAGAYEQYF
- TRBJ2-1 - TRBV4-3 TGCGCCAGCAGCCACCGGGGGACCTATGAGCAGTTCTTC CASSHRGTYEQFF
- TRBJ2-7 - TRBV27 TGTGCCAGCAGTCCCAGGGGACCCTTCTACGAGCAGTACTTC CASSPRGPFYEQYF
- TRBJ2-1 - TRBV15 TGTGCCACCAGCCCCCGACTAAACAATGAGCAGTTCTTC CATSPRLNNEQFF
once TRBJ2-7 TRBD2 TRBV11-2 TGTGCCAGCAAGCGGGGGACCTACGAGCAGTACTTC CASKRGTYEQYF
- TRBJ2-1 - TRBV9 TGTGCCAGCAGCGCAAAGGACAGCCGGGACTACAATGAGCAGTTCTTC CASSAKDSRDYNEQFF
- TRBJ1-1 - TRBV5-1 TGCGCCAGCAGCCCCACTGTGGTCTCGAACACTGAAGCTTTCTTT CASSPTVVSNTEAFF
- TRBJ2-1 TRBD2 TRBV6-5 TGTGCCAGCAGCTCCGGGACTAGCGCTTACAATGAGCAGTTCTTC CASSSGTSAYNEQFF
- TRBJ1-5 - TRBV30 TGTGCCTGGGGAAGGCAGACAAATCAGCCCCAGCATTTT CAWGRQTNQPQHF
- TRBJ1-4 TRBD1 TRBV5-1 TGCGCCAGCAGCTTGGCCCCGGGACAGGGAGGTGAAAAACTGTTTTTT CASSLAPGQGGEKLFF
- TRBJ1-1 - TRBV3-1/TRBV3-2 TGTGCCAGCAGCACCCAGACACCGAACACTGAAGCTTTCTTT CASSTQTPNTEAFF
- TRBJ1-1 - TRBV19 TGTGCCAGTAGTACCCTTACCGGGGGGGCGGCTTTCTTT CASSTLTGGAAFF
- TRBJ2-1 TRBD2 TRBV5-6 TGTGCCAGCACCGTACTAGCGCCAACCTACAATGAGCAGTTCTTC CASTVLAPTYNEQFF
- TRBJ2-2 TRBD2 TRBV7-7 TGTGCTAGCAGCTTCGGGCTAGCGGGAGGGTCCGGGGAGCTGTTTTTT CASSFGLAGGSGELFF
- TRBJ1-1 - TRBV6-1 TGTGCCAGCAGTGAGGTGGGGCCCACTGAAGCTTTCTTT CASSEVGPTEAFF
- TRBJ1-5 - TRBV6-5 TGTGCCAGCAGTTACTCCTTGGGCGGCAATCAGCCCCAGCATTTT CASSYSLGGNQPQHF
- TRBJ1-4 TRBD1 TRBV27 TGTGCCAGCAGACCACGACAGGGGGCCGCTAATGAAAAACTGTTTTTT CASRPRQGAANEKLFF
few TRBJ1-2 TRBD1 TRBV24-1 TGTGCCACCAGTGATCCGGGACAGCGTTACACCTTC CATSDPGQRYTF
- TRBJ2-7 - TRBV14 TGTGCCAGCAGCCCCCGTTGGGGGACTGGCAACGAGCAGTACTTC CASSPRWGTGNEQYF
- TRBJ1-3 - TRBV19 TGTGCCAGTAGTATCCCAGGGATGGACACCATATATTTT CASSIPGMDTIYF
once TRBJ2-1 TRBD2 TRBV29-1 TGCAGCGTGGAAACGGGAGGCCCCCCCAATGAGCAGTTCTTC CSVETGGPPNEQFF
few TRBJ1-6 - TRBV27 TGTGCCAGCAGTCCATTCTCCTATAATTCACCCCTCCACTTT CASSPFSYNSPLHF
- TRBJ1-2 TRBD1 TRBV19 TGTGCCAGTAGTCCCAGACAGGGCACTAACTATGGCTACACCTTC CASSPRQGTNYGYTF
once TRBJ2-7 - TRBV11-3 TGTGCCAGCAGCTGGGGTTCGGGCAGGGGTAGTAACGAGCAGTACTTC CASSWGSGRGSNEQYF
- TRBJ1-1 TRBD1 TRBV9 TGTGCCAGCAGCGTCGATACAGGGGGCACCACTGAAGCTTTCTTT CASSVDTGGTTEAFF
- TRBJ1-4 - TRBV25-1 TGTGCCAGCAGTGACCCCCAGGGAAGACGCGAAAAACTGTTTTTT CASSDPQGRREKLFF